These 28 T cell receptor beta chains were all obtained from the same sample, sequenced in a study of blood T cells in healthy people across ages. With a J-beta primer mix and a sample-barcoded 5' primer, a second PCR ran about 7 to 12 cycles. TCRdb itself ran the 5' RACE reads through MiXCR, one entry per CDR3 protein. The table records about 770,000 distinct CDR3 sequences, about 42% of them present only once. The sample consisted of blood. Source of these receptors: a man between 60 and 75 years old in good health.

This clonotype has a handful of counts. The V and J genes are TRBV12-3 or TRBV12-4 and TRBJ2-5; 9 bases align to TRBD2. After removal of 7 bases from V and 9 bases from J, the junction contained 12 bases not matched to a gene. The CDR3 has 14 residues. In DNA, the CDR3 is TGTGCCAGCACCACAGCGGGGGGTACCTCGTCCCAGTACTTC. Its translation is CASTTAGGTSSQYF.

This clonotype has only one observation. The V gene is TRBV9, the J gene TRBJ1-1; 8 bases match TRBD1. Germline V lookup: CDR1 SGDLS, CDR2 YYNGEE. The CDR3 has 15 residues. With 3 bases clipped from V and 5 bases from J, the junction kept 9 bases outside the gene matches. For the CDR3, the DNA is TGTGCCAGCAGCGCATACCGACAGGGGCGGACTGAAGCTTTCTTT. Its protein product is CASSAYRQGRTEAFF.

This clonotype was picked up a small number of times. The V and J genes are TRBV29-1 and TRBJ2-4, with 7 positions matching TRBD1. CDR1 is SQVTM and CDR2 is ANQGSEA in the germline V gene. V trimming: 6 bases; J trimming: 3 bases; junction bases outside the gene matches: 8. The CDR3 contains 14 residues. The CDR3 sequence is CSVGTERGKNIQYF. The DNA of the CDR3 is TGCAGCGTGGGGACAGAAAGGGGCAAAAACATTCAGTACTTC. Supplemented by reference TRBV29-1 and TRBJ2-4, the full variable domain reads SAVISQKPSRDICQRGTSLTIQCQVDSQVTMMFWYRQQPGQSLTLIATANQGSEATYESGFVIDKFPISRPNLTFSTLTVSNMSPEDSSIYLCSVGTERGKNIQYFGAGTRLSVL.

This chain connects TRBV6-5 to TRBJ1-1; possible D gene TRBD1, 5 bases. The CDR3 has 14 residues. V was clipped by 1 base and J by 3 bases, with 9 bases between them. Germline V CDR1 and CDR2: MNHEY, SVGAGI. The CDR3 loop is CASSYWQGYTEAFF. CDR3 DNA sequence: TGTGCCAGCAGTTACTGGCAGGGCTACACTGAAGCTTTCTTT.

This clonotype was counted between two and nine times. The rearrangement links TRBV7-2 to TRBJ2-6, with D perhaps matching TRBD1 or TRBD2 (5 bases each). This CDR3 is 16 amino acids long. The ends were cut back, 8 bases at V and 0 bases at J, with 14 bases in the middle. CDR1 and CDR2 (germline): SGHTA, FQGNSA. The CDR3 DNA is TGTGCCAGCTCCCAAGAGGGGCACTCTGGGGCCAACGTCCTGACTTTC. Its translation is CASSQEGHSGANVLTF.

V is TRBV3-1 and J is TRBJ2-3, with a weak D call TRBD2 (5 bases). The V end lost 0 bases, the J end lost 6 bases, and 10 bases lay between the germline ends. Germline V gene lookup returns CDR1 LGHDT and CDR2 YNNKEL (reference sequence). The CDR3 has 14 residues. The CDR3 DNA sequence: TGTGCCAGCAGCCAAGAGACTACGGGGGATACGCAGTATTTT. Its translation: CASSQETTGDTQYF.

This chain joins TRBV4-3 and TRBJ1-5, with 8 positions matching TRBD1. This CDR3 spans 17 amino acids. V lost 4 bases, J lost 0 bases, and 8 bases stayed unmatched. CDR1 is LGHNA, CDR2 YSLEER, per germline. The CDR3 sequence: CASSPRQGPYSNQPQHF. CDR3 in DNA: TGCGCCAGCAGCCCTCGACAGGGGCCGTATAGCAATCAGCCCCAGCATTTT.

The chain has TRBV2 and TRBJ2-1; D possibly corresponds to TRBD1 (5 bases). From germline, CDR1 is SNHLY and CDR2 FYNNEI. Deletions cut 2 bases from V and 10 bases from J, with 18 bases between. This CDR3 has 15 amino acids. CDR3 bases: TGTGCCAGCAGTGAACTTTTGGGGCATATCGACGAGCAGTTCTTC. It specifies CASSELLGHIDEQFF.

The V call is TRBV25-1, the J call TRBJ1-2, with D possibly being TRBD1 (6 bases). The CDR3 totals 16 residues. Germline assignment: CDR1 MGHDK and CDR2 SYGVNS. With 3 bases removed from V and 5 bases from J, the gap between germline ends came to 19 bases. Written as DNA, the CDR3 is TGTGCCAGCAGTGACCCCGGGACACCCAATTGGTATGGCTACACCTTC. Its protein product is CASSDPGTPNWYGYTF.

The V call is TRBV7-2, the J call TRBJ1-2, with 9 bases fitting TRBD1. This CDR3 region has 14 residues. Germline CDR1 is SGHTA and CDR2 is FQGNSA. Trimming at V came to 3 bases and at J to 6 bases, leaving 5 bases not matched to a gene. The CDR3: CASSFEGQGNGYTF. The CDR3 nucleotides are TGTGCCAGCAGCTTCGAGGGACAGGGAAATGGCTACACCTTC.

This clonotype has a count of ten or more. This chain links TRBV11-2 with TRBJ2-7, with D unclear. With 0 bases removed from V and 3 bases from J, the gap between germline ends came to 9 bases. CDR3 length: 14 amino acids. Germline loops: CDR1 SGHAT, CDR2 FQNNGV. CDR3 protein: CASSLELGSYEQYF. CDR3 DNA sequence: TGTGCCAGCAGCTTAGAGCTGGGTAGCTACGAGCAGTACTTC.

Comment on this clonotype: At one of its ends the junction is not consistent with the germline gene, which may arise from a read error. This chain joins TRBV7-6 and TRBJ1-1; D is unresolved. The CDR3 has 15 residues. Germline-derived CDR1 and CDR2 are SGHVS and FNYEAQ. Written as DNA, the CDR3 is TGTGCCATCAGCTTAGGTGGTCTTTCGTACACTGAAGCTTTCTTT. Amino acids: CAISLGGLSYTEAFF.

This sequence joins TRBV12-3 or TRBV12-4 and TRBJ2-7; D call uncertain. This CDR3 has 15 residues. V was cut by 1 base and J by 0 bases, with 10 bases left in between. This chain's CDR3 is CASSLGAHTSYEQYF. The CDR3 nucleotides are TGTGCCAGCAGTTTAGGGGCCCACACCTCCTACGAGCAGTACTTC.

The V gene is TRBV9, the J gene TRBJ2-7; D is unresolved. Germline V gene lookup returns CDR1 SGDLS and CDR2 YYNGEE. This CDR3 has 14 residues. V lost 0 bases and J 2 bases, leaving 9 bases between the germline ends. The CDR3 region has the DNA TGTGCCAGCAGCGTAGATTGGGGAACCTACGAGCAGTACTTC. This codes for CASSVDWGTYEQYF.

This clonotype was detected a few times. J is TRBJ1-2 and V is TRBV5-1, with 9 nucleotides matching TRBD1. The J segment lost 8 bases and the V segment lost 5 bases, leaving 4 bases of the junction unmatched. Germline CDR1 is SGHRS and CDR2 is YFSETQ. The CDR3 totals 12 residues. The CDR3 nucleotides are TGCGCCAGCAGTTGGGACAGGGAAGGCTACACCTTC. Its translation: CASSWDREGYTF.

Only one count was recorded for this clonotype. This chain's CDR3 is CASSMESPAFYEQYF. CDR3 nucleotide sequence: TGTGCCAGCAGCATGGAAAGCCCAGCCTTTTACGAGCAGTACTTC. This chain connects TRBV7-8 to TRBJ2-7, with D unclear. Germline-derived CDR1 and CDR2 are SGHVS and FQNEAQ. The CDR3 loop spans 15 amino acids. The V end was cut by 5 bases, the J end by 4 bases, with 18 bases between.

V usage is TRBV6-2 or TRBV6-3 and J usage is TRBJ2-1; 11 bases fit TRBD2. Germline values: CDR1 MNHEY, CDR2 SVGEGT. CDR3 size: 16 residues. Trimming cost V 2 bases and J 4 bases; bases outside gene matches: 4. The DNA of the CDR3 is TGTGCCAGCAGTTACGGGACTAGCGGACTATACAATGAGCAGTTCTTC. This translates into CASSYGTSGLYNEQFF.

The chain has TRBV7-2 and TRBJ2-1; possible D gene TRBD2, 6 bases. The CDR3 is 14 residues long. From germline, CDR1 is SGHTA and CDR2 FQGNSA. V shed 2 bases and J shed 6 bases, with 11 bases lying between them. In DNA form, the CDR3 reads TGTGCCAGCAGCTTATGGGGGGAGAGCAATGAGCAGTTCTTC. Amino acid sequence: CASSLWGESNEQFF.

This clonotype was seen only a few times. The V and J genes are TRBV6-1 and TRBJ2-5; 14 positions match TRBD2. Looked up from germline, CDR1 is MNHNS and CDR2 is SASEGT. J was trimmed by 0 bases and V by 6 bases; bases with no gene match: 9. The CDR3 consists of 18 residues. The CDR3 DNA reads as TGTGCCAGCAGCCGCGGACTAGCGGGGGGTCGATACCAAGAGACCCAGTACTTC. Protein sequence: CASSRGLAGGRYQETQYF.

The V gene is TRBV7-2, the J gene TRBJ2-1; 14 bases map to TRBD2. Germline assignment: CDR1 SGHTA and CDR2 FQGNSA. V shed 5 bases, J shed 9 bases, and the junction held 6 bases outside the gene matches. The length of the CDR3 is 15 residues. CDR3 residues: CASSPTSGGVGEQFF. CDR3 nucleotides: TGTGCCAGCAGCCCGACTAGCGGGGGGGTTGGTGAGCAGTTCTTC.

CDR3 coding DNA: TGTGCCAGCAGGAACCGACAGGCCCACACTGAAGCTTTCTTT. This codes for CASRNRQAHTEAFF. This rearrangement joins TRBV11-2 to TRBJ1-1; perhaps TRBD1 as D (6 bases). Trimming removed 6 bases from V and 3 bases from J, with 14 bases in between. This CDR3 is built from 14 residues. CDR1 and CDR2 (germline): SGHAT, FQNNGV.

This clonotype was seen a few times. This chain joins TRBV20-1 and TRBJ2-7, with a weak D call TRBD2 (5 bases). Germline-derived CDR1 and CDR2 are DFQATT and SNEGSKA (reference sequence). V was shortened by 3 bases and J by 2 bases, with 11 bases between the two germline ends. CDR3 length: 13 amino acids. The CDR3 spells CSASGRETYEQYF. The CDR3 DNA follows: TGCAGTGCTAGTGGCCGGGAAACCTACGAGCAGTACTTC.

This clonotype came up a few times. The rearrangement uses TRBV7-2 and TRBJ2-7; no clear D gene. Trimming pared 5 bases from V and 5 bases from J, leaving 13 bases between. The CDR3 contains 13 residues. Germline CDR1 is SGHTA and CDR2 is FQGNSA. The CDR3 bases are TGTGCCAGCAGCCCCCTCATTGTCCACGAGCAGTACTTC. This sequence encodes CASSPLIVHEQYF.

The V gene is TRBV12-3 or TRBV12-4, the J gene TRBJ2-4; 10 nucleotides match TRBD2. V shed 4 bases, J shed 9 bases, and the junction held 9 bases outside the gene matches. This CDR3 comprises 15 residues. The CDR3 is CASSWASGRGGIQYF. DNA of the CDR3: TGTGCCAGCAGTTGGGCTAGCGGGAGAGGGGGCATTCAGTACTTC.

A few counts support this clonotype. V is TRBV6-2 or TRBV6-3 and J is TRBJ2-3, with D perhaps assigned TRBD1 or TRBD2 (5 bases each). CDR3 length equals 15 residues. V was pared by 2 bases and J by 2 bases, with 11 bases between. Germline V gene sequence: CDR1 MNHEY, CDR2 SVGEGT. This CDR3 reads CASSYEGTLTDTQYF. CDR3 in DNA: TGTGCCAGCAGTTACGAGGGGACCCTCACAGATACGCAGTATTTT.

A few counts support this clonotype. The V call is TRBV7-9, the J call TRBJ2-7, with TRBD1 matching 7 bases. The CDR3 contains 17 residues. The ends lost 1 base at V and 1 base at J; junction bases unmatched: 10. Germline V lookup: CDR1 SEHNR, CDR2 FQNEAQ (reference sequence). DNA of the CDR3: TGTGCCAGCAGCTTAGGCGTACCGGGACAGATATCCTACGAGCAGTACTTC. This translates into CASSLGVPGQISYEQYF.

This chain links TRBV20-1 with TRBJ2-2; D might be TRBD2 (5 bases). The germline V and J ends were trimmed by 4 bases and 4 bases, with 16 bases remaining between them. The CDR3 sequence is 15 residues long. Looked up from germline, CDR1 is DFQATT and CDR2 is SNEGSKA (reference sequence). This CDR3 is CSATRTDGGTGELFF. CDR3 nucleotide sequence: TGCAGTGCTACTCGGACGGACGGAGGCACCGGGGAGCTGTTTTTT.

This chain uses TRBV20-1 with TRBJ2-5; D may match TRBD1 or TRBD2 (6 bases each). Trimming shortened V by 5 bases and J by 5 bases, and 21 bases separated the two germline ends. CDR1 DFQATT and CDR2 SNEGSKA come from the germline V gene (reference sequence). This CDR3 is 15 amino acids long. The CDR3 DNA sequence: TGCAGTGCTCCCCGGGACACCCGGAGGGACGAGACCCAGTACTTC. This sequence encodes CSAPRDTRRDETQYF.